This entry describes one T cell receptor beta chain. The data belong to a study of blood T cell repertoires in COVID-19. On the study more broadly: PBMCs, B-cell-depleted T cells, or T cells provided the cDNA or gDNA that made up the material.

Authors' processing steps: Amplification of reference gene primers was used by the study to estimate nucleated cell counts. Method: immunoSEQ multiplex PCR; TCRdb's copy keeps in-frame clones and lacks some. The V and J calls and clone size come from that table; D and trimming were worked out from the DNA. The table includes some 51,000 clones, 80% to 95% detected once. V was clipped by 5 bases and J by 6 bases, with 19 bases between them. The CDR3 spans 15 residues. Germline CDR1 and CDR2: SGHVS and FQNEAQ. The chain carries TRBV7-8 and TRBJ1-1; D is uncertain. This sequence originates from a human donor with active COVID-19. The donor label of this sample is uncertain. Sequences were obtained from peripheral blood. In DNA, the CDR3 is TGTGCCAGCAGCGCTCCCCGAGGAATAGTCTCTGAAGCTTTCTTT. It encodes CASSAPRGIVSEAFF.